This TCR beta chain was recorded in a study of tumour-infiltrating T cells in Burkitt lymphoma. The germline CDR1 and CDR2 sequences are SGHNT and YYREEE (reference sequence). The CDR3 spans 17 residues. The ends lost 3 bases at V and 4 bases at J; junction bases unmatched: 14. The data were produced by immunoSEQ multiplex PCR, yet TCRdb's version contains in-frame clones alone and is incomplete. Found here are around 45,000 clones, 30% to 40% of them singletons; the top ten hold 2.9%. The rearrangement joins TRBV5-4 to TRBJ2-7; 9 bases map to TRBD2. The clonotype originates from a human donor with Burkitt lymphoma. The sample comprised tumor tissue. This chain's CDR3 is CASSSLAGGEFVYEQYF. The CDR3 coding sequence is TGTGCCAGCAGCTCTCTCGCGGGGGGGGAATTTGTTTACGAGCAGTACTTC.